One sample yielded the 31 T cell receptor beta chains listed below, sequenced in a study of control samples from healthy donors and cancer patients. Profiling relied on immunoSEQ multiplex PCR, and the TCRdb table lists in-frame clones only, not all of them. The table has about 80,000 clones, around 80% seen once. The material sequenced was PBMCs. These receptors were obtained from a man in his 60s with head and neck cancer.

This chain uses TRBV6-5 with TRBJ2-7; 10 bases fit TRBD2. The CDR3 sequence is 15 residues long. Germline V gene data show CDR1 as MNHEY and CDR2 as SVGAGI. The ends lost 5 bases at V and 3 bases at J; junction bases unmatched: 7. The CDR3 nucleotides are TGTGCCAGCAGTCCCCAACTAGCGGGGAGCTACGAGCAGTACTTC. As protein: CASSPQLAGSYEQYF.

CDR3 region: CASSLTRWETQYF. CDR3 bases: TGTGCCAGCAGTTTAACGCGATGGGAGACCCAGTACTTC. The chain joins TRBV12-3 or TRBV12-4 to TRBJ2-5; D not resolved. Trimming shortened V by 2 bases and J by 5 bases, and 9 bases separated the two germline ends. The CDR3 is 13 amino acids.

V usage is TRBV5-1 and J usage is TRBJ2-5, with D unresolved. CDR1 is SGHRS, CDR2 YFSETQ, per germline. The CDR3 covers 16 residues. Trimming left V 0 bases short and J 3 bases short, with 15 bases between. In DNA, the CDR3 is TGCGCCAGCAGCTTGGGTGGGAACAGTAGGGAAGAGACCCAGTACTTC. Translating gives CASSLGGNSREETQYF.

The V and J genes are TRBV5-4 and TRBJ1-1, with D possibly TRBD1 on 6 matching bases. Germline V gene data show CDR1 as SGHNT and CDR2 as YYREEE (reference sequence). Trimming removed 3 bases from V and 4 bases from J, with 16 bases in between. The CDR3 has 15 residues. This CDR3 reads CASSSGPGAATEAFF. CDR3 nucleotides: TGTGCCAGCAGCTCGGGGCCGGGGGCGGCCACTGAAGCTTTCTTT.

The chain combines TRBV29-1 with TRBJ2-1; no definite D call. CDR1 is SQVTM, CDR2 ANQGSEA, per germline. The ends were cut back, 3 bases at V and 0 bases at J, with 9 bases in the middle. The CDR3 loop spans 14 amino acids. Here the CDR3 DNA reads TGCAGCGTTGATACGCTCAGCTCCTACAATGAGCAGTTCTTC. Its protein is CSVDTLSSYNEQFF.

This chain links TRBV3-1 (or the pseudogene TRBV3-2) with TRBJ2-5; 13 bases line up with TRBD2. The CDR3 length is 16 residues. The germline gives CDR1 LGHDT, CDR2 YNNKEL (reference sequence). V gave up 9 bases and J gave up 1 base; unmatched junction bases: 8. As DNA, the CDR3 is TGTGCCAGTAAACTCGGGACTAGCGGGATCCAAGAGACCCAGTACTTC. As protein: CASKLGTSGIQETQYF.

The rearrangement joins TRBV3-1 (or the pseudogene TRBV3-2) to TRBJ2-1, with TRBD2 matching over 9 bases. The CDR3 length is 18 residues. From germline, CDR1 is LGHDT and CDR2 YNNKEL (reference sequence). V dropped 1 base and J dropped 5; count of bases not matched to a gene: 12. The chain's CDR3 is CASSQVEVWTSEHNEQFF. In DNA form, the CDR3 reads TGTGCCAGCAGCCAAGTGGAGGTATGGACTAGCGAGCACAATGAGCAGTTCTTC.

V is TRBV28 and J is TRBJ2-4; D is unclear. The CDR3 sequence is 15 residues long. The germline CDR1 and CDR2 sequences are MDHEN and SYDVKM. Trimming cost V 3 bases and J 0 bases, with 9 bases left between them. CDR3 DNA sequence: TGTGCCAGCAGTTTTACGAGACTAGCCAAAAACATTCAGTACTTC. Encoded protein: CASSFTRLAKNIQYF.

This clone came up a few times. The CDR3 DNA reads TGTGCCATCAGTGAGTCCCCGAGGACAGGGGGAAGGTATGGGAATCAGCCCCAGCATTTT. Protein: CAISESPRTGGRYGNQPQHF. V is TRBV10-3 and J is TRBJ1-5; 10 nucleotides agree with TRBD1. This CDR3 has 20 amino acids. Trimming took 0 bases from V and 4 from J; bases not matched to a gene: 15. Germline V gene data show CDR1 as ENHRY and CDR2 as SYGVKD.

The J gene is TRBJ2-7, the V gene TRBV5-1; TRBD1 matches at 8 bases. Germline V gives CDR1 SGHRS, CDR2 YFSETQ. CDR3 size: 16 residues. With V trimmed by 0 bases and J by 3 bases, 8 bases remained unmatched. CDR3 region: CASSLAPGQELYEQYF. The CDR3 DNA reads TGCGCCAGCAGCTTGGCTCCGGGACAGGAGCTCTACGAGCAGTACTTC.

This chain uses TRBV27 with TRBJ1-6; 7 positions match TRBD1. Germline CDR1 reads MNHEY; CDR2 reads SMNVEV (reference sequence). V dropped 8 bases and J dropped 9; count of bases not matched to a gene: 10. The CDR3 runs to 14 residues. In DNA, the CDR3 is TGTGCCAGCGGGGACAGTGGAATTATTTCACCCCTCCACTTT. It translates to CASGDSGIISPLHF.

J is TRBJ2-1 and V is TRBV15, with TRBD2 matching 13 bases. Trimming removed 0 bases from V and 5 bases from J; junction bases left unmatched: 7. Germline V CDR1 and CDR2: LNHNV, YYDKDF (reference sequence). The CDR3 spans 18 residues. This CDR3 reads CATSRDRLTSGRDNEQFF. The CDR3 coding sequence is TGTGCCACCAGCAGAGATCGATTAACTAGCGGGAGGGACAATGAGCAGTTCTTC.

This rearrangement joins TRBV28 to TRBJ1-1; 9 positions agree with TRBD1. The CDR3 totals 15 residues. Per germline, CDR1 MDHEN and CDR2 SYDVKM. The V gene end was trimmed by 8 bases and the J gene end by 3 bases; junction bases not matched to a gene: 10. The CDR3 nucleotides read TGTGCCAGCGGAGAAAGAACAGGGGGCCACACTGAAGCTTTCTTT. It encodes CASGERTGGHTEAFF.

This chain connects TRBV2 to TRBJ2-7; D is ambiguous. Trimming removed 2 bases from V and 12 bases from J, with 14 bases in between. CDR1 and CDR2 (germline): SNHLY, FYNNEI. CDR3 length equals 12 residues. This CDR3 reads CASSEYLLRRYF. The CDR3 bases are TGTGCCAGCAGTGAATATTTACTTAGAAGGTACTTC.

The CDR3 nucleotides are TGCGCCAGCAGCTTGGATGCCAGGGAGAACACTGAAGCTTTCTTT. It codes for CASSLDARENTEAFF. The chain uses TRBV5-1 and TRBJ1-1; a weak D match, TRBD1 (5 bases). Trimming removed 0 bases from V and 1 base from J, with 10 bases in between. Germline assignment: CDR1 SGHRS and CDR2 YFSETQ. The CDR3 extends over 15 amino acids.

The chain combines TRBV15 with TRBJ2-7; either TRBD1 or TRBD2 may supply D (6 bases each). Germline V gene lookup returns CDR1 LNHNV and CDR2 YYDKDF (reference sequence). Deletions cut 3 bases from V and 1 base from J, with 13 bases between. This CDR3 comprises 15 residues. The chain's CDR3 is CATSRGWGASYEQYF. The CDR3 coding sequence is TGTGCCACCAGCAGGGGTTGGGGGGCATCCTACGAGCAGTACTTC.

The chain links TRBV6-5 to TRBJ1-5, with D unresolved. Trimming pared 8 bases from V and 7 bases from J, leaving 12 bases between. The germline V gene encodes CDR1 MNHEY and CDR2 SVGAGI. The CDR3 is 12 amino acids. This CDR3 is CASGLGLQPQHF. CDR3 nucleotides: TGTGCCAGCGGGCTTGGGCTACAGCCCCAGCATTTT.

V usage is TRBV7-9 and J usage is TRBJ2-5; D is perhaps TRBD2 (5 bases). V shed 2 bases and J shed 3 bases, with 7 bases lying between them. This CDR3 has 13 amino acids. Germline-derived CDR1 and CDR2 are SEHNR and FQNEAQ (reference sequence). The CDR3 protein is CASSLHGEETQYF. CDR3 coding DNA: TGTGCCAGCAGCTTACACGGGGAAGAGACCCAGTACTTC. Together with reference TRBV7-9 and TRBJ2-5, the CDR3 gives the full variable domain: DTGVSQNPRHKITKRGQNVTFRCDPISEHNRLYWYRQTLGQGPEFLTYFQNEAQLEKSRLLSDRFSAERPKGSFSTLEIQRTEQGDSAMYLCASSLHGEETQYFGPGTRLLVL.

This sequence joins TRBV5-1 and TRBJ2-1, with a possible D match to TRBD2 (6 bases). CDR3 length equals 15 residues. CDR1 is SGHRS, CDR2 YFSETQ, per germline. Trimming cost V 3 bases and J 0 bases, with 10 bases left between them. The CDR3 DNA reads as TGCGCCAGCAGCTCGGGACTGAGCTCCTACAATGAGCAGTTCTTC. Protein: CASSSGLSSYNEQFF. The variable domain in full, with the rest retrieved from reference TRBV5-1 and TRBJ2-1, is KAGVTQTPRYLIKTRGQQVTLSCSPISGHRSVSWYQQTPGQGLQFLFEYFSETQRNKGNFPGRFSGRQFSNSRSEMNVSTLELGDSALYLCASSSGLSSYNEQFFGPGTRLTVL.

V is TRBV6-5 and J is TRBJ1-5; D uncertain. Germline values: CDR1 MNHEY, CDR2 SVGAGI. V lost 0 bases and J 10 bases, leaving 10 bases between the germline ends. This CDR3 has 13 residues. The CDR3 here is CASSYSMAYPQHF. The CDR3 nucleotides read TGTGCCAGCAGTTACTCGATGGCGTATCCCCAGCATTTT.

The chain uses TRBV7-9 and TRBJ1-5; TRBD1 aligns across 7 bases. The CDR3 is 14 residues long. Per the germline V gene, CDR1 is SEHNR and CDR2 is FQNEAQ (reference sequence). V lost 1 base, J lost 9 bases, and 6 bases stayed unmatched. CDR3 residues: CASSLEGATPPQHF. The DNA for the CDR3 is TGTGCCAGCAGCTTAGAGGGGGCCACCCCGCCCCAGCATTTT.

The chain links TRBV5-1 to TRBJ1-1; D remains ambiguous. This CDR3 is built from 13 residues. The germline V gene encodes CDR1 SGHRS and CDR2 YFSETQ. V was shortened by 4 bases and J by 11 bases, with 18 bases between the two germline ends. This chain's CDR3 is CASSPGRTSWAFF. CDR3 bases: TGCGCCAGCAGCCCAGGACGGACCTCCTGGGCTTTCTTT.

Only one count was recorded for this clone. The chain combines TRBV4-2 with TRBJ2-2, with 8 bases that match TRBD1. Germline CDR1 and CDR2: LGHNA and YNFKEQ. CDR3 size: 17 residues. J lost 4 bases, V lost 1 base, and 8 bases had no gene match. The CDR3 reads CASSQVTGQGTTGELFF. CDR3 bases: TGTGCCAGCAGCCAAGTTACAGGACAGGGTACCACCGGGGAGCTGTTTTTT.

This clone was seen only once. V and J are TRBV5-1 and TRBJ2-3; D call uncertain. Germline V gives CDR1 SGHRS, CDR2 YFSETQ. The CDR3 consists of 14 residues. Trimming took 2 bases from V and 5 from J, leaving 12 bases between them. The CDR3 nucleotides are TGCGCCAGCAGCTTAGGGAATTTAGAAGATACGCAGTATTTT. This codes for CASSLGNLEDTQYF.

The chain couples TRBV7-9 to TRBJ1-4; TRBD1 is a possible D gene (6 bases). The CDR3 is made up of 16 amino acids. CDR1 and CDR2 (germline): SEHNR, FQNEAQ (reference sequence). The ends were cut back, 3 bases at V and 8 bases at J, with 19 bases in the middle. The CDR3: CASSLAGAGLNEKLFF. DNA of the CDR3: TGTGCCAGCAGCTTGGCGGGGGCAGGGCTTAACGAAAAACTGTTTTTT.

The chain employs TRBV5-1 and TRBJ2-5; D might be TRBD2 (6 bases). Looked up from germline, CDR1 is SGHRS and CDR2 is YFSETQ. Trimming shortened V by 3 bases and J by 4 bases, and 13 bases separated the two germline ends. This CDR3 region has 14 residues. As DNA, the CDR3 is TGCGCCAGCAGCTCGGCGGCGGGGCGAGAGACCCAGTACTTC. Amino acid sequence: CASSSAAGRETQYF.

This sequence joins TRBV21-1 and TRBJ1-4. TRBV21-1 is tagged as a pseudogene. The CDR3 is 15 amino acids. The CDR3 loop reads CASSKREPTNEKLFF. The CDR3 region has the DNA TGTGCCAGCAGCAAACGAGAACCAACTAATGAAAAACTGTTTTTT.

Points on this clone: Within the sample, other DNA sequences also encode this same CDR3. The V call is TRBV6-5, the J call TRBJ2-7; 9 nucleotides line up with TRBD2. Per the germline V gene, CDR1 is MNHEY and CDR2 is SVGAGI. This CDR3 region has 15 residues. V trimming: 0 bases; J trimming: 1 base; junction bases outside the gene matches: 1. The CDR3 DNA is TGTGCCAGCAGTTACTCTCTAGCGGGATCCTACGAGCAGTACTTC. Translation: CASSYSLAGSYEQYF.

The rearrangement uses TRBV7-8 and TRBJ1-1; 7 bases match TRBD1. Germline-derived CDR1 and CDR2 are SGHVS and FQNEAQ. With 2 bases clipped from V and 10 bases from J, the junction kept 4 bases outside the gene matches. The length of the CDR3 is 12 residues. The CDR3 spells CASSLPGTAAFF. Here the CDR3 DNA reads TGTGCCAGCAGCTTACCCGGGACAGCAGCTTTCTTT.

The CDR3 bases are TGTGCCAGCAGGGAAAACACAGATACGCAGTATTTT. Encoded protein: CASRENTDTQYF. V usage is TRBV2 and J usage is TRBJ2-3; D gene unclear. CDR1 and CDR2 from the germline V gene are SNHLY and FYNNEI. This CDR3 is 12 amino acids long. Trimming cost V 6 bases and J 2 bases, with 6 bases left between them.

The chain has TRBV2 and TRBJ2-7, with D perhaps assigned TRBD1 or TRBD2 (5 bases each). Trimming stripped 7 bases from V and 0 bases from J, with 16 bases between. The CDR3 runs to 15 residues. Germline V CDR1 and CDR2: SNHLY, FYNNEI. The DNA of the CDR3 is TGTGCCAGCACTGGGGGACGGTGGAGCTCCTACGAGCAGTACTTC. This codes for CASTGGRWSSYEQYF.